One T cell receptor beta chain is described in this entry. Its cognate antigen is unknown. This sample was taken from a study of post-analysis software for immune sequencing data. Study details: Relapsing-remitting, secondary progressive and progressive-relapsing multiple sclerosis were all included among the disease courses. Study findings and constraints: Multiple sclerosis patients showed significantly lower normalized Chao1 diversity than controls did.

Unique molecular identifiers had been added to the TCR beta cDNA libraries. The source material, roughly 0.9 to 10 million T cells, gave rise to about 490,000 cDNA molecules. TCRdb independently ran MiXCR on the PCR reads; one entry per CDR3 protein. The data hold 750,000 to 950,000 distinct CDR3 sequences, with 35% to 55% observed a single time. This TCR came from a girl between 5 and 17 years old with multiple sclerosis. Material for sequencing was blood.

CDR3 coding DNA: TGTGCCAGCAGCCAGCGGACTAGCGACCATGAGCAGTACTTC. Its translation: CASSQRTSDHEQYF. The chain recombines TRBV7-2 with TRBJ2-5; 9 bases are a match to TRBD2. This CDR3 comprises 14 residues. Germline loops: CDR1 SGHTA, CDR2 FQGNSA. The J segment lost 11 bases and the V segment lost 5 bases, leaving 12 bases of the junction unmatched. The whole variable domain, remainder taken from reference TRBV7-2 and TRBJ2-5, is GAGVSQSPSNKVTEKGKDVELRCDPISGHTALYWYRQSLGQGLEFLIYFQGNSAPDKSGLPSDRFSAERTGGSVSTLTIQRTQQEDSAVYLCASSQRTSDHEQYFGPGTRLLVL.